The T cell receptor beta chain under discussion was sequenced for a study of CXCR3-negative and CXCR3-positive naive CD8 T cells. Study-level results: The study inferred TCR strength from TRB CDR3 properties and found comparable surface CD5 between naive subsets. Fresh PBMCs were used in most assays, and CXCR3 expression partially decreased after cryopreservation. Similarly elevated diversity marked both naive subsets, with memory CD8+ cells showing far lower diversity. CXCR3-positive naive cells carried more hydrophobic TRB CDR3s than CXCR3-negative ones.

cDNA libraries for TRB were generated by 5' RACE incorporating UMI labels. Each CDR3 protein gets one entry in TCRdb, which reprocessed the 5' RACE reads and gives no DNA. Here the sample table reports roughly 140,000 distinct CDR3 sequences. The CDR3 has 12 amino acids. CDR1 is SQVTM and CDR2 is ANQGSEA in the germline V gene. As to this clonotype: Its antigen is unknown.

The J gene is TRBJ1-2, the V gene TRBV29-1; the TRBD1 assignment by TCRdb is unverifiable without DNA. The sequence was collected from a human donor in good health. Some clones in this sample may be carry-over from other donors' samples. Sequencing was performed on naive CXCR3+ CD8+ T cells from blood. Subset described: CD45RO-CCR7+CD27+CD95- naive CD8+ T cells expressing CXCR3 (TNR3+). The CDR3: CSVPGQGDGYTF.